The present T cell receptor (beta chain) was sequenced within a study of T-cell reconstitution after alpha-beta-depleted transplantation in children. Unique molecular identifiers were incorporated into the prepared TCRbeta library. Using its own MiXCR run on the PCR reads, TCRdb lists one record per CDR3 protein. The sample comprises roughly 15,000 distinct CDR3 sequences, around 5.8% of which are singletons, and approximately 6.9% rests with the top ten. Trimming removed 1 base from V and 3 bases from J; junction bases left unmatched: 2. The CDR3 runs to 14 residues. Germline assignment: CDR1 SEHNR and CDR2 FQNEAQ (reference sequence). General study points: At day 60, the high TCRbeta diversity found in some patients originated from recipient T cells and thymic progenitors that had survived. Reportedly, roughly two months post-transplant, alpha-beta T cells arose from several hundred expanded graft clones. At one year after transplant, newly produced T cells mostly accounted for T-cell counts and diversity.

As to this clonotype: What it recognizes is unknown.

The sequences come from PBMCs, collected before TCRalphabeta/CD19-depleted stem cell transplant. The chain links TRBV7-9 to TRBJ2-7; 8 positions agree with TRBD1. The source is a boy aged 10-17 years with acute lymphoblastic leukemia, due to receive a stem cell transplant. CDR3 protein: CASSLEQGVYEQYF. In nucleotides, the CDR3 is TGTGCCAGCAGCTTAGAACAGGGGGTCTACGAGCAGTACTTC.